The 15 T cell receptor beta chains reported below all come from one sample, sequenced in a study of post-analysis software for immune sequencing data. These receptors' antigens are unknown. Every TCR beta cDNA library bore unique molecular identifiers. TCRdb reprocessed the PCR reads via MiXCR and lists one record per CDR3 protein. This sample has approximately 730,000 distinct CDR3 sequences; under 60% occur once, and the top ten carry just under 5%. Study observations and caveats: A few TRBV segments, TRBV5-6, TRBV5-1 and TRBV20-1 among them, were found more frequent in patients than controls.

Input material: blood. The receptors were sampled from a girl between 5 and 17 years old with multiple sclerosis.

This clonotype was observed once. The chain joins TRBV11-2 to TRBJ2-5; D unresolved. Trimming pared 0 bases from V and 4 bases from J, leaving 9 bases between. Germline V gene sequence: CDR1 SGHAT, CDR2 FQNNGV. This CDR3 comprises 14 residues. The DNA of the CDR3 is TGTGCCAGCAGCTTAGATTTGGCGATAGAGACCCAGTACTTC. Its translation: CASSLDLAIETQYF.

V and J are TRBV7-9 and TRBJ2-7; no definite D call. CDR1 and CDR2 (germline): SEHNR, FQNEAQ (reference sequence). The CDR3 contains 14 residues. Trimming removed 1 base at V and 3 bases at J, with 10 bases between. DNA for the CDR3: TGTGCCAGCAGCTTAGTACTTTCCGGCTACGAGCAGTACTTC. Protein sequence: CASSLVLSGYEQYF.

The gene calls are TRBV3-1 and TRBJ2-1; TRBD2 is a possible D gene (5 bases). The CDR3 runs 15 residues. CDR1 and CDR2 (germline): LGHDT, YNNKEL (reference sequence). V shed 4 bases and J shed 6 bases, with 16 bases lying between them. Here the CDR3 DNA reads TGTGCCAGCAGCCGTCCTCGGGGAGTCGTCAATGAGCAGTTCTTC. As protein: CASSRPRGVVNEQFF.

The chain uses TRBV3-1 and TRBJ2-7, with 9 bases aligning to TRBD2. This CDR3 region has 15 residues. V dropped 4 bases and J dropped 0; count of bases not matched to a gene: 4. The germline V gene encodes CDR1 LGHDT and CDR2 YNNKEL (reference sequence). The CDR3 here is CASSPYSGSSYEQYF. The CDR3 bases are TGTGCCAGCAGCCCCTATAGCGGGAGCTCCTACGAGCAGTACTTC.

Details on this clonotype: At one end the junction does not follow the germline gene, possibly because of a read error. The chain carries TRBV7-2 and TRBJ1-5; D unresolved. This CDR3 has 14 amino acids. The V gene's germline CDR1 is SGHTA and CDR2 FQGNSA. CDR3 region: CASSLATANQPRHF. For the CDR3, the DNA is TGTGCCAGCAGCTTAGCAACAGCTAATCAGCCCCGGCATTTT.

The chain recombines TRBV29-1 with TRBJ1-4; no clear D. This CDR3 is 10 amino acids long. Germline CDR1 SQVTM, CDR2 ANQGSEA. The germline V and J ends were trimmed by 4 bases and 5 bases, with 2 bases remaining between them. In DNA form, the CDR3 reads TGCAGCGTTGCGAATGAAAAACTGTTTTTT. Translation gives CSVANEKLFF.

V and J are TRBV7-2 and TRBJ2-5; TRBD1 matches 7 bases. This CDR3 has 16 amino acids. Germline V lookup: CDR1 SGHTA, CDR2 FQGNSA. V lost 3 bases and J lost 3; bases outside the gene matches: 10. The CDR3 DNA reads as TGTGCCAGCAGCTTCCCTGCAGGGGGAAATAAAGAGACCCAGTACTTC. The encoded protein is CASSFPAGGNKETQYF.

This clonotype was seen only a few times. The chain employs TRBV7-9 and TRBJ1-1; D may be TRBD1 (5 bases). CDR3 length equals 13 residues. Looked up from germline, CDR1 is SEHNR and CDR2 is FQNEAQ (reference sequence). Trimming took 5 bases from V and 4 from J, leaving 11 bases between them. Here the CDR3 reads CASSIAGPTEAFF. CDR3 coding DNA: TGTGCCAGCAGCATCGCAGGGCCCACTGAAGCTTTCTTT.

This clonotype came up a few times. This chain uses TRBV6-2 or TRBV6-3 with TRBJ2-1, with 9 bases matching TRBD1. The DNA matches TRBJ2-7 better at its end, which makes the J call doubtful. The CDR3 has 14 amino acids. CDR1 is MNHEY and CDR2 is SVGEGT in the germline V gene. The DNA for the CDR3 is TGTGCCAGCAGGAAGGACAGGGGACCCTACGAGCAGTACTTC. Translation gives CASRKDRGPYEQYF.

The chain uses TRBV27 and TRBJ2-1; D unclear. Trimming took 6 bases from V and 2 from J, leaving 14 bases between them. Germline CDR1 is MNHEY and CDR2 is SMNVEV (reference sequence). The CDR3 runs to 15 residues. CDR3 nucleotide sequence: TGTGCCAGCAGGATCGAGGCAGGAGCCTACAATGAGCAGTTCTTC. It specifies CASRIEAGAYNEQFF.

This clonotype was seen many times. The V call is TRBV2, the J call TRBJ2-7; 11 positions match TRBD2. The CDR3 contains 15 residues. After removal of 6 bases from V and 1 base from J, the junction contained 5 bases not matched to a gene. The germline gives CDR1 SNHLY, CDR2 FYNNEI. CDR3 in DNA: TGTGCCAGCAGCCCCACTAGCGGGAGATCCTACGAGCAGTACTTC. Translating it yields CASSPTSGRSYEQYF.

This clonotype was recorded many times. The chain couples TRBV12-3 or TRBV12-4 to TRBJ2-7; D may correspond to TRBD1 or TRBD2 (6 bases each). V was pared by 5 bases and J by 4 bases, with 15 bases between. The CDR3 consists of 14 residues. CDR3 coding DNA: TGTGCCAGCAGTCCCACAGGGAGGTCGTACGAGCAGTACTTC. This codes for CASSPTGRSYEQYF.

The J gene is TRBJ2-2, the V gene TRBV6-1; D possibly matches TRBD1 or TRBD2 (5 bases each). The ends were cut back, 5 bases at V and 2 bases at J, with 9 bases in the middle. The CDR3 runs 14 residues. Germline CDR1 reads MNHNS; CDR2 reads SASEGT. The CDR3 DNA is TGTGCCAGCAGTAGGGACGGAAACACCGGGGAGCTGTTTTTT. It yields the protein CASSRDGNTGELFF.

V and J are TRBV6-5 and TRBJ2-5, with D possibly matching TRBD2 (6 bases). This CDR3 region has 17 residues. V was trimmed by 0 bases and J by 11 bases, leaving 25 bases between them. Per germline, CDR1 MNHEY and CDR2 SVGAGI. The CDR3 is CASSYSVGGIALEEQYF. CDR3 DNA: TGTGCCAGCAGTTACTCTGTAGGCGGGATAGCCTTGGAGGAGCAGTACTTC.

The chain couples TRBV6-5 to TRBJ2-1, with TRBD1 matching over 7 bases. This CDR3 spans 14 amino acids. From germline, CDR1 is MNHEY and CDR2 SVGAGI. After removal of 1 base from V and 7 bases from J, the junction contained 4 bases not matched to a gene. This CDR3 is CASSYLSGGNEQFF. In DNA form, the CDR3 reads TGTGCCAGCAGTTACTTATCAGGGGGAAATGAGCAGTTCTTC.